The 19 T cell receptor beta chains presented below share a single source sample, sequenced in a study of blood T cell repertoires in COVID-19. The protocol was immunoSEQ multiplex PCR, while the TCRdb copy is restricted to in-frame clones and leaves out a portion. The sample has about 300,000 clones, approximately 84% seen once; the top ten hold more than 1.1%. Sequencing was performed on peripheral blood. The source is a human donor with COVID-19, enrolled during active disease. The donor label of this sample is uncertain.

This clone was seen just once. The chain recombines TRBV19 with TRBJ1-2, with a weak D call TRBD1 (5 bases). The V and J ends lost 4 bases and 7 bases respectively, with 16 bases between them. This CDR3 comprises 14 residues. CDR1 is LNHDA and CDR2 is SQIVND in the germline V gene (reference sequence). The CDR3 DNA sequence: TGTGCCAGTAGTACGGGCGGCCAAGGGGTTGGCTACACCTTC. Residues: CASSTGGQGVGYTF.

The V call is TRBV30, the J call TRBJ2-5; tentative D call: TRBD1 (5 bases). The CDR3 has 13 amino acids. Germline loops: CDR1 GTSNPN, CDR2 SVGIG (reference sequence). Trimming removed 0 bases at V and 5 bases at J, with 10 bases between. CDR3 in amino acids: CAWSVRGAETQYF. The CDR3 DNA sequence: TGTGCCTGGAGTGTACGTGGGGCCGAGACCCAGTACTTC.

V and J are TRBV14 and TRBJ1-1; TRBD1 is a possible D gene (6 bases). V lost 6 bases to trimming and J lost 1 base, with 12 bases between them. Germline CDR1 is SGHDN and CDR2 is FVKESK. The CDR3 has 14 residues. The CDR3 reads CASRETQGNTEAFF. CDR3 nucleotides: TGTGCCAGCAGGGAAACACAGGGGAACACTGAAGCTTTCTTT.

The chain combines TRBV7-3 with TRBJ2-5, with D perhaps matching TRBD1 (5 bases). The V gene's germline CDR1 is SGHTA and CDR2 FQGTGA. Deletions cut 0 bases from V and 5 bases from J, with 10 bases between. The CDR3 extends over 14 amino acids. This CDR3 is CASSLTGLPETQYF. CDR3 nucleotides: TGTGCCAGCAGCTTAACGGGGCTACCGGAGACCCAGTACTTC.

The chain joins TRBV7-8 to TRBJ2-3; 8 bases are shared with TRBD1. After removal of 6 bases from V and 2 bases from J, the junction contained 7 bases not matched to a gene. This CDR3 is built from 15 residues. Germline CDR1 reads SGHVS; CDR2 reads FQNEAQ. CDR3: CASRDDRGSTDTQYF. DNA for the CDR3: TGTGCCAGCAGGGACGACAGGGGTTCCACAGATACGCAGTATTTT.

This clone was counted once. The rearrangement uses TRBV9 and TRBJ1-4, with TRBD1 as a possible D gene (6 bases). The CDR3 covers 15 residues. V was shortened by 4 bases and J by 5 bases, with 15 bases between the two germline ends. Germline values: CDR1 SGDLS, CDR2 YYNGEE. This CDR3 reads CASSQQDSRNEKLFF. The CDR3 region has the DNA TGTGCCAGCAGCCAGCAGGACAGTCGGAATGAAAAACTGTTTTTT.

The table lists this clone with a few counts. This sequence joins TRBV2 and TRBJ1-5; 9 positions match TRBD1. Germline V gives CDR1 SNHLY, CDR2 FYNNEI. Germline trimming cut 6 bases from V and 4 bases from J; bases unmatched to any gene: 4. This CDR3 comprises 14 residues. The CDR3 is CASSGGQGNQPQHF. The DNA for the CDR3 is TGTGCCAGCAGCGGGGGACAGGGTAATCAGCCCCAGCATTTT.

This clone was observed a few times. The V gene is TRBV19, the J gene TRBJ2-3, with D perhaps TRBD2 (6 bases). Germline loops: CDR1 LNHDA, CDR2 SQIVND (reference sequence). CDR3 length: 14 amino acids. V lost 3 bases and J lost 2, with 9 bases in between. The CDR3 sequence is CASSMGLSTDTQYF. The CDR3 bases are TGTGCCAGTAGTATGGGACTTTCCACAGATACGCAGTATTTT.

The CDR3 DNA sequence: TGTGCCAGCAGTTCCTCCGGGGTGGGCGGCTACACCTTC. Its protein is CASSSSGVGGYTF. The chain links TRBV27 to TRBJ1-2; D ambiguous. Trimming took off 4 bases at V and 8 bases at J, with 14 bases between the two ends. The length of the CDR3 is 13 residues. Germline V gene lookup returns CDR1 MNHEY and CDR2 SMNVEV (reference sequence).

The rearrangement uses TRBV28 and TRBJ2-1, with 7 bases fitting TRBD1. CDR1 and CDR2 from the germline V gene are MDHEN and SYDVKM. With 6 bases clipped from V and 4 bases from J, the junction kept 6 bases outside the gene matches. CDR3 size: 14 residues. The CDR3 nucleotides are TGTGCCAGCAGAGGATCAGGGGGTTACAATGAGCAGTTCTTC. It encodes CASRGSGGYNEQFF. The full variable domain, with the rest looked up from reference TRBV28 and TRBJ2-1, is DVKVTQSSRYLVKRTGEKVFLECVQDMDHENMFWYRQDPGLGLRLIYFSYDVKMKEKGDIPEGYSVSREKKERFSLILESASTNQTSMYLCASRGSGGYNEQFFGPGTRLTVL.

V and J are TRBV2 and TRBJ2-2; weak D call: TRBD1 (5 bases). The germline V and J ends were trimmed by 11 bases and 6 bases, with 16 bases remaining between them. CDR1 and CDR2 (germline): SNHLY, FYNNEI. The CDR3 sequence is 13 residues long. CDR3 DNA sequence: TGTGCCGGGATTCCAGGGTCCCCCGGGGAGCTGTTTTTT. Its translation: CAGIPGSPGELFF.

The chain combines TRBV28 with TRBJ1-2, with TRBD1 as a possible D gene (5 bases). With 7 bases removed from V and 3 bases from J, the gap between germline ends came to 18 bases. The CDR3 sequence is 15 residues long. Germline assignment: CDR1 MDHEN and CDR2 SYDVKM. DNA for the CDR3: TGTGCCAGCATTGATAGGGGACTCGAGTACTATGGCTACACCTTC. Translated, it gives CASIDRGLEYYGYTF.

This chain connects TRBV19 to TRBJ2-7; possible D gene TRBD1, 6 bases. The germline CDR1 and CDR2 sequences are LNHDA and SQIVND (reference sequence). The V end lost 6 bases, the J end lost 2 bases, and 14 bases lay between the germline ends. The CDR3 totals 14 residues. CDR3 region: CASSQGGSAYEQYF. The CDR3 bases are TGTGCCAGTAGCCAAGGGGGAAGCGCCTACGAGCAGTACTTC.

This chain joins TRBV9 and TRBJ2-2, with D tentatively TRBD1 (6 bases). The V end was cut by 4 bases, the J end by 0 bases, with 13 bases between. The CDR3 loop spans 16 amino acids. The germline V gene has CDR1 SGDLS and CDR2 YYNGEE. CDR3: CASSPTDRPNTGELFF. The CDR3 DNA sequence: TGTGCCAGCAGCCCCACGGACAGACCGAACACCGGGGAGCTGTTTTTT.

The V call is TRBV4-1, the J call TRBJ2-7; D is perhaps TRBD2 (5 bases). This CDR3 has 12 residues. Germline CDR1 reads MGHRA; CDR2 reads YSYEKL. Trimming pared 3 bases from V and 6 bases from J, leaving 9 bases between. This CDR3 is CASSHLAREQYF. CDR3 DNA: TGCGCCAGCAGCCACCTAGCCCGCGAGCAGTACTTC.

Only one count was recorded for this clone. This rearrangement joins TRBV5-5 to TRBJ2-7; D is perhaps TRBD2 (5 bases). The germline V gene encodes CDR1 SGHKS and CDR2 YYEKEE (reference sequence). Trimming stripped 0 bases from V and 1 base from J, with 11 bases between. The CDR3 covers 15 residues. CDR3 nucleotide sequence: TGTGCCAGCAGCTTGGGAGGGAGTGAGTCCTACGAGCAGTACTTC. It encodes CASSLGGSESYEQYF.

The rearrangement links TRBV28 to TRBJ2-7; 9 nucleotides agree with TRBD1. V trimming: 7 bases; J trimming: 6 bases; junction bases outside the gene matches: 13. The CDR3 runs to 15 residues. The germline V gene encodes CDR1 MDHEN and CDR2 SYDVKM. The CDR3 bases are TGTGCCAGCATCAGTTTGGGAGGGACAGGGAGCGAGCAGTACTTC. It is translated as CASISLGGTGSEQYF.

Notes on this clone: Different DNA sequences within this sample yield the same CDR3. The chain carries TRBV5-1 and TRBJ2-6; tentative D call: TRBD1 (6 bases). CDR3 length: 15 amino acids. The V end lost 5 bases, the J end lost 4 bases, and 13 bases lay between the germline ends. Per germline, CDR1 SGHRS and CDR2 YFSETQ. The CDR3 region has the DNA TGCGCCAGCAGTTCCCAGGGGCTCGGGGCCAACGTCCTGACTTTC. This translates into CASSSQGLGANVLTF. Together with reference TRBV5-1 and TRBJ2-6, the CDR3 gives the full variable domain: KAGVTQTPRYLIKTRGQQVTLSCSPISGHRSVSWYQQTPGQGLQFLFEYFSETQRNKGNFPGRFSGRQFSNSRSEMNVSTLELGDSALYLCASSSQGLGANVLTFGAGSRLTVL.

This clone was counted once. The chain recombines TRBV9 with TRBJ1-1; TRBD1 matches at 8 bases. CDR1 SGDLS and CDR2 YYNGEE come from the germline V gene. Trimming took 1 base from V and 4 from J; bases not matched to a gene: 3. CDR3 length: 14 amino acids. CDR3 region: CASSVTGGGTEAFF. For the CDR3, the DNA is TGTGCCAGCAGCGTAACAGGGGGAGGCACTGAAGCTTTCTTT.